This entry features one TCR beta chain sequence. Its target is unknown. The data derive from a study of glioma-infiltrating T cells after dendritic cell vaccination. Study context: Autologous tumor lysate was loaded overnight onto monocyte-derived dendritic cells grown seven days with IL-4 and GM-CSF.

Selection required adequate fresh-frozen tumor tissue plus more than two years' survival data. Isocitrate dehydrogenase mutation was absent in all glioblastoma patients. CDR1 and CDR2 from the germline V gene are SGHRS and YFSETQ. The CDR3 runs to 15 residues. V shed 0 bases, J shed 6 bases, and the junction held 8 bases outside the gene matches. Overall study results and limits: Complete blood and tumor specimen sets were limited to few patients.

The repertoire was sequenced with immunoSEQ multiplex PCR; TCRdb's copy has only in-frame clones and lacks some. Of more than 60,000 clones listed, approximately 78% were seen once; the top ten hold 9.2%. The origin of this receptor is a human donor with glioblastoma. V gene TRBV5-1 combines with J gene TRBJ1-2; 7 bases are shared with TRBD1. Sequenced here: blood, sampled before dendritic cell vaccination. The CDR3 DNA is TGCGCCAGCAGCTTGGAAGAGGGGGCGGCCGATGGCTACACCTTC. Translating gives CASSLEEGAADGYTF.